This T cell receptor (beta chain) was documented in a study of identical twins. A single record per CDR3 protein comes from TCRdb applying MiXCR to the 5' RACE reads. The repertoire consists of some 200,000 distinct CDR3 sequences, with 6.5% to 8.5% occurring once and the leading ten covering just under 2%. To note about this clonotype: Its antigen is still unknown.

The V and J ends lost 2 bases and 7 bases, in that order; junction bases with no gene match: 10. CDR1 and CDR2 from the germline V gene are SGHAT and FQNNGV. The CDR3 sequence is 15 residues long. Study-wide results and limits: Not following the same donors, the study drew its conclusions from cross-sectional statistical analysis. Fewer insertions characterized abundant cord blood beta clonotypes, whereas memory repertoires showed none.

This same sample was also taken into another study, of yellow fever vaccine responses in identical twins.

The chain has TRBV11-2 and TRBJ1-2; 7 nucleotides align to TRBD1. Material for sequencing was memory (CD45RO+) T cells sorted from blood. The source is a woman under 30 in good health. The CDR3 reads CASSLQGVLGSGYTF. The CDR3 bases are TGTGCCAGCAGCTTACAGGGGGTTCTCGGGTCTGGCTACACCTTC.